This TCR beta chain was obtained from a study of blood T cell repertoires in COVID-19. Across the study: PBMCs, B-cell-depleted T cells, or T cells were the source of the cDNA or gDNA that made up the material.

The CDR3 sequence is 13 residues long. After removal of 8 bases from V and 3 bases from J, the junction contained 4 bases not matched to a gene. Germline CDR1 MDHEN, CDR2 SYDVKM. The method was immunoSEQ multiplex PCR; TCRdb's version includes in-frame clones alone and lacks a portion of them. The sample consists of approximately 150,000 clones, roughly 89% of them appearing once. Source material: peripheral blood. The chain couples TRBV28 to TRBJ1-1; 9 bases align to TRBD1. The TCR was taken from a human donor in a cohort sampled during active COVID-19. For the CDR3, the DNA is TGTGCCAGCGGGGGACAGGGTGACACTGAAGCTTTCTTT. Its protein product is CASGGQGDTEAFF. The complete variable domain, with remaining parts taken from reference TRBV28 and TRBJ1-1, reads DVKVTQSSRYLVKRTGEKVFLECVQDMDHENMFWYRQDPGLGLRLIYFSYDVKMKEKGDIPEGYSVSREKKERFSLILESASTNQTSMYLCASGGQGDTEAFFGQGTRLTVV.